This TCR beta chain derives from a study of T cell responses to AZD1222 COVID-19 vaccine. Regarding this clone: As yet, its antigen is unknown.

This CDR3 is built from 15 residues. Germline V gene lookup returns CDR1 LGHNA and CDR2 YSLEER. Trimming left V 0 bases short and J 4 bases short, with 12 bases between. General study results and limits: No repertoire was sampled before or during the peak T cell response, only after it. Most donors were white British, females outnumbered males, and clonal diversity was possibly underestimated. Spike-specific TCR depth and breadth grew after two AZD1222 doses.

The data were produced by immunoSEQ multiplex PCR, yet TCRdb's version contains in-frame clones alone and is incomplete. The table has approximately 100,000 clones, roughly 88% seen once. The TCR sequence derives from an adult in good health. The sequences come from peripheral blood, collected on day 0 of AZD1222 vaccination. The chain uses TRBV4-3 and TRBJ1-2; D call uncertain. The CDR3: CASSQDLADRYGYTF. CDR3 coding DNA: TGCGCCAGCAGCCAAGATCTGGCGGATCGCTATGGCTACACCTTC.